This T cell receptor (beta chain) was recorded in a study of blood T cells in healthy people across ages. There are 16 residues in the CDR3. Germline lookup yields CDR1 DFQATT and CDR2 SNEGSKA (reference sequence). With a J-beta primer mix and a sample-barcoded 5' primer, a second PCR ran roughly 6 to 12 cycles. All samples yielded 2.5 million or more CDR3-containing paired-end reads. TCRdb reanalysed the 5' RACE reads using MiXCR and keeps one entry per CDR3 protein. The data show 1 million or so distinct CDR3 sequences, over 35% seen once. Each donor supplied roughly 10 milliliters of peripheral blood. This clonotype was counted a single time. A junction end diverges from the germline sequence, so it may reflect a read error.

J is TRBJ2-1 and V is TRBV20-1; 10 bases are a match to TRBD2. Sequences were obtained from blood. The source is a woman aged 55-69 years in good health. CDR3 protein: CSARRPAGGSYSEQFF. The CDR3 DNA is TGCAGTGCTAGACGTCCAGCGGGAGGGTCCTACAGTGAGCAGTTCTTC.